This entry lists 20 T cell receptor beta chains sequenced from one sample in a study of response to subunit inactivated influenza vaccine. TCRdb itself ran the RT-PCR reads through MiXCR, one entry per CDR3 protein. The table shows roughly 700,000 distinct CDR3 sequences, with roughly 14% occurring only once. The specimen was PBMCs from blood, collected roughly 15 days before vaccination. These TCRs come from a man aged 50 to 60 who received an inactivated influenza vaccine.

This clonotype was seen a few times. The CDR3 sequence: CASSLVAAYGYTF. CDR3 in DNA: TGTGCCAGCAGTTTAGTGGCAGCCTATGGCTACACCTTC. The rearrangement joins TRBV12-3 or TRBV12-4 to TRBJ1-2; D gene ambiguous. This CDR3 is 13 amino acids long. Trimming shortened V by 1 base and J by 4 bases, and 7 bases separated the two germline ends.

In its sample, this clonotype was seen many times. The chain uses TRBV12-3 or TRBV12-4 and TRBJ1-3; D remains ambiguous. Trimming pared 6 bases from V and 3 bases from J, leaving 12 bases between. CDR3 size: 14 residues. The DNA for the CDR3 is TGTGCCAGCAGCCCGGGGAACTATGGAAACACCATATATTTT. Translating it yields CASSPGNYGNTIYF.

This clonotype was seen more than once but under ten times. The V call is TRBV19, the J call TRBJ2-1; TRBD2 agrees at 11 bases. Trimming at V came to 2 bases and at J to 9 bases, leaving 3 bases not matched to a gene. Germline CDR1 reads LNHDA; CDR2 reads SQIVND (reference sequence). The CDR3 consists of 14 residues. CDR3 DNA sequence: TGTGCCAGTAGTATATCTAGCGGGGGGCGTGAGCAGTTCTTC. Protein sequence: CASSISSGGREQFF.

This clonotype was seen a handful of times. The V call is TRBV5-1, the J call TRBJ2-5, with 9 bases aligning to TRBD2. Germline V gene sequence: CDR1 SGHRS, CDR2 YFSETQ. CDR3 size: 18 residues. The V gene end was trimmed by 0 bases and the J gene end by 5 bases; junction bases not matched to a gene: 14. The CDR3 sequence is CASSLDRASGTSRETQYF. The CDR3 bases are TGCGCCAGCAGCTTGGATCGAGCGTCCGGGACTAGCAGGGAGACCCAGTACTTC.

The rearrangement joins TRBV27 to TRBJ2-5; D may be TRBD2 (6 bases). Germline CDR1 and CDR2: MNHEY and SMNVEV (reference sequence). V lost 2 bases and J 5 bases, leaving 15 bases between the germline ends. This CDR3 comprises 15 residues. CDR3 loop: CASSLKGRGWETQYF. CDR3 DNA sequence: TGTGCCAGCAGTTTAAAGGGGCGGGGATGGGAGACCCAGTACTTC.

This clonotype was counted a few times. The chain is built from TRBV5-4 and TRBJ2-5; D is ambiguous. V gave up 0 bases and J gave up 1 base, with 10 bases separating them. The CDR3 sequence is 15 residues long. Germline lookup yields CDR1 SGHNT and CDR2 YYREEE (reference sequence). CDR3 bases: TGTGCCAGCAGCTTGGCCGCCAGGACCCAAGAGACCCAGTACTTC. Its translation is CASSLAARTQETQYF.

The V gene is TRBV6-1, the J gene TRBJ2-7, with TRBD1 identical over 10 bases. The CDR3 contains 15 residues. The V segment lost 2 bases and the J segment 7 bases; nucleotides outside the gene matches: 8. From germline, CDR1 is MNHNS and CDR2 SASEGT. The CDR3 sequence: CASSERQGARLEQYF. CDR3 nucleotide sequence: TGTGCCAGCAGTGAAAGACAGGGGGCAAGGTTAGAGCAGTACTTC.

This clonotype was seen a handful of times. The genes are TRBV20-1 and TRBJ2-7; TRBD2 might be the D (6 bases). V was pared by 6 bases and J by 0 bases, with 15 bases between. Germline assignment: CDR1 DFQATT and CDR2 SNEGSKA (reference sequence). The CDR3 has 14 amino acids. The CDR3 here is CSARIGSVSYEQYF. The CDR3 DNA is TGCAGTGCCCGAATCGGGAGCGTCTCCTACGAGCAGTACTTC.

This clonotype was picked up many times. This chain connects TRBV29-1 to TRBJ2-3; D gene unclear. Germline loops: CDR1 SQVTM, CDR2 ANQGSEA. V shed 0 bases and J shed 2 bases, with 12 bases lying between them. The CDR3 consists of 15 residues. The DNA for the CDR3 is TGCAGCGTTGAAGACTCCTTCGACCCCACAGATACGCAGTATTTT. Its protein is CSVEDSFDPTDTQYF.

This clonotype was seen a handful of times. This rearrangement joins TRBV20-1 to TRBJ2-1; TRBD2 matches at 9 bases. Germline trimming cut 3 bases from V and 8 bases from J; bases unmatched to any gene: 14. CDR3 length equals 16 residues. Looked up from germline, CDR1 is DFQATT and CDR2 is SNEGSKA (reference sequence). The CDR3 region is CSASAPERGVVDEQFF. As DNA, the CDR3 is TGCAGTGCTAGTGCCCCGGAGCGGGGGGTAGTCGATGAGCAGTTCTTC.

The sample holds a few counts of this clonotype. The chain couples TRBV5-1 to TRBJ1-2; TRBD1 matches at 7 bases. With 0 bases clipped from V and 4 bases from J, the junction kept 9 bases outside the gene matches. Germline CDR1 SGHRS, CDR2 YFSETQ. The CDR3 contains 16 residues. The CDR3, as DNA: TGCGCCAGCAGCTTGGACTACAGGGGCGCGGTCTATGGCTACACCTTC. Residues: CASSLDYRGAVYGYTF.

In its sample, this clonotype was seen a few times. The J gene is TRBJ1-2, the V gene TRBV10-3; 12 positions agree with TRBD1. J was trimmed by 8 bases and V by 6 bases; bases with no gene match: 10. The CDR3 has 15 residues. Germline lookup yields CDR1 ENHRY and CDR2 SYGVKD. CDR3 sequence: CAIRGYGTGGFGYTF. CDR3 coding DNA: TGTGCCATCAGGGGATACGGGACAGGGGGCTTCGGCTACACCTTC.

The V and J genes are TRBV11-2 and TRBJ2-5; no reliable D call. V lost 0 bases and J 5 bases, leaving 13 bases between the germline ends. The CDR3 extends over 15 amino acids. The germline V gene has CDR1 SGHAT and CDR2 FQNNGV. In DNA form, the CDR3 reads TGTGCCAGCAGCTTAGATCCGAAGTTGGGTGAGACCCAGTACTTC. Translation gives CASSLDPKLGETQYF.

This clonotype was seen more than once but under ten times. This sequence joins TRBV5-1 and TRBJ2-3; 14 bases agree with TRBD2. CDR1 is SGHRS, CDR2 YFSETQ, per germline. Germline trimming cut 4 bases from V and 2 bases from J; bases unmatched to any gene: 6. The CDR3 consists of 17 residues. The CDR3, as DNA: TGCGCCAGCAGCCCGGGGACTAGCGGGAGCCTCACAGATACGCAGTATTTT. It codes for CASSPGTSGSLTDTQYF.

This clonotype has a count of ten or more. V is TRBV11-2 and J is TRBJ2-3; D gene unclear. From germline, CDR1 is SGHAT and CDR2 FQNNGV. This CDR3 has 15 residues. Deletions cut 1 base from V and 4 bases from J, with 12 bases between. DNA for the CDR3: TGTGCCAGCAGCTTAGTTGGGGATGTCGCAGATACGCAGTATTTT. As protein: CASSLVGDVADTQYF.

This clonotype was seen ten or more times. The rearrangement links TRBV5-1 to TRBJ1-5; D call uncertain. Germline V gives CDR1 SGHRS, CDR2 YFSETQ. This CDR3 has 15 residues. Deletions cut 7 bases from V and 6 bases from J, with 20 bases between. The CDR3: CASFFGPRSIQPQHF. The CDR3 DNA reads TGCGCCAGCTTTTTTGGCCCGCGTTCTATTCAGCCCCAGCATTTT.

In its sample, this clonotype was seen a few times. The chain joins TRBV10-3 to TRBJ2-1; 9 bases are a match to TRBD2. The germline V gene has CDR1 ENHRY and CDR2 SYGVKD. Trimming took 3 bases from V and 0 from J; bases not matched to a gene: 3. The CDR3 is 16 amino acids. CDR3: CAISDRTSVSYNEQFF. CDR3 in DNA: TGTGCCATCAGTGACAGGACTAGCGTCTCCTACAATGAGCAGTTCTTC.

This clonotype was recorded a few times. The chain combines TRBV5-1 with TRBJ2-5; tentatively, D is TRBD2 (5 bases). The CDR3 is 14 residues long. In germline, CDR1 is SGHRS, CDR2 YFSETQ. V was pared by 2 bases and J by 2 bases, with 10 bases between. The CDR3 DNA reads TGCGCCAGCAGCTTAGGTAGCGTGCAAGAGACCCAGTACTTC. It encodes CASSLGSVQETQYF.

This clonotype was counted between two and nine times. J is TRBJ2-3 and V is TRBV24-1, with 7 bases matching TRBD2. Germline assignment: CDR1 KGHDR and CDR2 SFDVKD. CDR3 length: 14 residues. V shed 5 bases and J 5 bases; nucleotides not matched to a gene: 6. The DNA for the CDR3 is TGTGCCACCAGTGCGGCGGGAGATCAAGATACGCAGTATTTT. This sequence encodes CATSAAGDQDTQYF.

This clonotype appeared a few times. The chain carries TRBV3-1 and TRBJ2-3, with 11 bases matching TRBD1. The V gene's germline CDR1 is LGHDT and CDR2 YNNKEL (reference sequence). The V segment lost 6 bases and the J segment 2 bases; nucleotides outside the gene matches: 7. CDR3 length: 16 residues. The CDR3 spells CASSRGQGANTDTQYF. For the CDR3, the DNA is TGTGCCAGCAGTCGCGGACAGGGGGCCAACACAGATACGCAGTATTTT.